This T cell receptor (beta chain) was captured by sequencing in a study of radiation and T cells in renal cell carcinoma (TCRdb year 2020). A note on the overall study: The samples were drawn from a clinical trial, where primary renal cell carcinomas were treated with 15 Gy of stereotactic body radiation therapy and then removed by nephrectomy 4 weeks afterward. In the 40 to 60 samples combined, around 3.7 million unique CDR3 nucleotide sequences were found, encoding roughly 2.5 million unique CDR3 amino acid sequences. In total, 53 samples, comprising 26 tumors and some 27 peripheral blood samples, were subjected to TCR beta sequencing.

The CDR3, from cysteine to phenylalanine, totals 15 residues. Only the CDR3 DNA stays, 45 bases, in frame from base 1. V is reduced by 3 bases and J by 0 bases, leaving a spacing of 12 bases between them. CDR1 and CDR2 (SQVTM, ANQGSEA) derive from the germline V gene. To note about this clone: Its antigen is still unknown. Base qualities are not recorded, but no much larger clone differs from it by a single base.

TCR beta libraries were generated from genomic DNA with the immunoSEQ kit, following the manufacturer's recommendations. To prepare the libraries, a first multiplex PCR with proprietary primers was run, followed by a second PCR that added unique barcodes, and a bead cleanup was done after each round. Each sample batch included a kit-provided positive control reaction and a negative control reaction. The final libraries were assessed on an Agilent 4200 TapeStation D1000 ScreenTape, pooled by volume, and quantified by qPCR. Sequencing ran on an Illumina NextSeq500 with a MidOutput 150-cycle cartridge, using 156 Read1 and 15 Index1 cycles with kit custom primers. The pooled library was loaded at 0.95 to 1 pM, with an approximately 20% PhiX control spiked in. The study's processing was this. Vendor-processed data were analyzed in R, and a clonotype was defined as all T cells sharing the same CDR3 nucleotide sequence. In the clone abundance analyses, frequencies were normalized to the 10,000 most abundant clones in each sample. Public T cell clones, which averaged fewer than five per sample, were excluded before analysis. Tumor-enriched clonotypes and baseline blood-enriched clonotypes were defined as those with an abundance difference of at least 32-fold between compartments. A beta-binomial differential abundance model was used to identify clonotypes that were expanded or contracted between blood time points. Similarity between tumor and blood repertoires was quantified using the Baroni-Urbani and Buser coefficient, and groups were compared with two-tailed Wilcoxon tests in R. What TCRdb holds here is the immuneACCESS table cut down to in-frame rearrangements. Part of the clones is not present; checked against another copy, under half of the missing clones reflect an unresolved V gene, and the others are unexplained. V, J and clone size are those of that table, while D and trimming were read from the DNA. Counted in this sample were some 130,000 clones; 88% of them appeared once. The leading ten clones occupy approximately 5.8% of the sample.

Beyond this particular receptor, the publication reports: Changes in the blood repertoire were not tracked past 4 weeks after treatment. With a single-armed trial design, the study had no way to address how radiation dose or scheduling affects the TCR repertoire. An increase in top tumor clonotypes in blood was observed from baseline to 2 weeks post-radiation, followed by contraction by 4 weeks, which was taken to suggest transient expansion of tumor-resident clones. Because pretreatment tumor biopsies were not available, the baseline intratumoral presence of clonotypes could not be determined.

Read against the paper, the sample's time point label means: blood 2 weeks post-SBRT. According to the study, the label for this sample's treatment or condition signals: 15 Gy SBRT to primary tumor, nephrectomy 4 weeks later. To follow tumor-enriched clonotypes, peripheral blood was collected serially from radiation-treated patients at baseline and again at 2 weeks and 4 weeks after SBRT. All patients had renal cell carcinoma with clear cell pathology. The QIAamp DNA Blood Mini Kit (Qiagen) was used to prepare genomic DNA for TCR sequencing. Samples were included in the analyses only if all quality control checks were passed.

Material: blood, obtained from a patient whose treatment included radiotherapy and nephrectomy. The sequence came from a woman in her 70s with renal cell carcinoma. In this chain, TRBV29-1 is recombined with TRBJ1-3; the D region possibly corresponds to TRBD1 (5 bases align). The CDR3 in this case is CSVDPQGLSGNTIYF. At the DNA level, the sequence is TGCAGCGTTGATCCCCAGGGACTCTCTGGAAACACCATATATTTT.